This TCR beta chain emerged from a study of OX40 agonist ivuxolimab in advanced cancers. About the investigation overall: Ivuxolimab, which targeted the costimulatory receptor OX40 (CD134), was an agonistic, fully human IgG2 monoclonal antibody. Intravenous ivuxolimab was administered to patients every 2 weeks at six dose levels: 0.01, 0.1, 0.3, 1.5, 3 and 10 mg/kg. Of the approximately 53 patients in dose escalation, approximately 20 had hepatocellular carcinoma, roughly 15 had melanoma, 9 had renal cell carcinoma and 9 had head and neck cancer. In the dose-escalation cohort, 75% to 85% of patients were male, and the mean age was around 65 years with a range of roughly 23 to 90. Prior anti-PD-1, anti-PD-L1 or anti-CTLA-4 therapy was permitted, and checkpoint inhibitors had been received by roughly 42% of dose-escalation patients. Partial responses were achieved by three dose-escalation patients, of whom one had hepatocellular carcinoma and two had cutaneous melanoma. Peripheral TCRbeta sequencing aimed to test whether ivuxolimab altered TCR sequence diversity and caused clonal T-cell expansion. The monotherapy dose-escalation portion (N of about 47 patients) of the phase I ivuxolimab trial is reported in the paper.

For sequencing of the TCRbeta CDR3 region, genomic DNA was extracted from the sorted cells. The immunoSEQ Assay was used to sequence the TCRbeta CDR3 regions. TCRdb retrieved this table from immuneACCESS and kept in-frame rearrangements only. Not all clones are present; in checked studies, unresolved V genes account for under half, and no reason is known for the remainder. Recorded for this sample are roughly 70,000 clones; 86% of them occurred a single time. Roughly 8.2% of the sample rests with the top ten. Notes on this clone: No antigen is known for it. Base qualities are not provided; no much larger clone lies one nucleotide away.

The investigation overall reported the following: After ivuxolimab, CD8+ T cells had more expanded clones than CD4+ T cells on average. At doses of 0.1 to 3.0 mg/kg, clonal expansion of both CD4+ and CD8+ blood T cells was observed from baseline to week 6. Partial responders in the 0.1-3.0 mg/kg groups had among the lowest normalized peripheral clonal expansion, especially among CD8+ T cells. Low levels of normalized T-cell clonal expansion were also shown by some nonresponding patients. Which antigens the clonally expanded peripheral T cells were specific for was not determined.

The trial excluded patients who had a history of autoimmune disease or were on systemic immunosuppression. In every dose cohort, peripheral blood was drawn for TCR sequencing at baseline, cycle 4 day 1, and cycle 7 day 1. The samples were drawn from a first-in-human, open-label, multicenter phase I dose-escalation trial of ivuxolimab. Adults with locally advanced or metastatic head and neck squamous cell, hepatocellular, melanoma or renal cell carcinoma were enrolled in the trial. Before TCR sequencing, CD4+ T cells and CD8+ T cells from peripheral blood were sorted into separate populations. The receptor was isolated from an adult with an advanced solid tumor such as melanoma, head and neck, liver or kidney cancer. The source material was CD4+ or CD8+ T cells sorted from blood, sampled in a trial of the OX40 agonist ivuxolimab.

The encoded CDR3 is CASSLLAEGNTIYF. The nucleotide sequence is given as TGTGCCAGCAGTTTATTGGCGGAGGGGAACACCATATATTTT. This sequence uses TRBV28 and TRBJ1-3, and TRBD1 may be the D gene, going by 5 matching bases. V loses 1 base, J loses 7 bases, and the germline ends lie 11 bases apart. The cysteine opens and the phenylalanine closes a CDR3 of 14 amino acids. Only CDR3 DNA is held: 42 bases, read in frame from base 1. From a lookup of the germline V gene, CDR1 and CDR2 are MDHEN and SYDVKM.